This TCR beta chain was sequenced in a study of T cell responses to AZD1222 COVID-19 vaccine. At the level of the study: The analysis combined second doses at about 4 or about 12 weeks.

Germline loops: CDR1 MNHEY, CDR2 SVGEGT. V was shortened by 2 bases and J by 0 bases, with 11 bases between the two germline ends. This CDR3 region has 16 residues. Here immunoSEQ multiplex PCR was the method, and the copy in TCRdb shows in-frame clones only, minus some. Of 100,000 to 150,000 clones listed, about 90% are singletons. The chain carries TRBV6-2 or TRBV6-3 and TRBJ1-5, with a weak D call TRBD1 (5 bases). This receptor was taken from an adult in good health. Here the sequenced sample was peripheral blood, taken on day 0 of AZD1222 vaccination. CDR3 nucleotide sequence: TGTGCCAGCAGTTACCGTTGGGACGGTAGCAATCAGCCCCAGCATTTT. It codes for CASSYRWDGSNQPQHF.